The TCR beta chain under discussion was sequenced for a study of Ad26.COV2.S vaccination and SARS-CoV-2 variants. Germline lookup yields CDR1 SGHTA and CDR2 FQGNSA. The CDR3 covers 14 residues. The V end lost 2 bases, the J end lost 2 bases, and 7 bases lay between the germline ends. Profiling relied on immunoSEQ multiplex PCR, and the TCRdb table lists in-frame clones only, not all of them. The sample contains roughly 450,000 clones, 75% to 95% of which appear only once. The treatment: some 19 received Ad26.COV2.S at low or high dose, single or two shots; 5 received placebo; per-sample allocation not given. On day 63 after the first injection, vaccine and placebo recipients gave samples.

This receptor was taken from a person aged 18-65 years who received the Ad26.COV2.S COVID-19 vaccine or a placebo. The rearrangement uses TRBV7-2 and TRBJ1-5; D not certain. Sample: peripheral blood, taken in a trial of Ad26.COV2.S vaccine versus placebo. For the CDR3, the DNA is TGTGCCAGCAGCTTACGGGGTGGCAATCAGCCCCAGCATTTT. It yields the protein CASSLRGGNQPQHF.